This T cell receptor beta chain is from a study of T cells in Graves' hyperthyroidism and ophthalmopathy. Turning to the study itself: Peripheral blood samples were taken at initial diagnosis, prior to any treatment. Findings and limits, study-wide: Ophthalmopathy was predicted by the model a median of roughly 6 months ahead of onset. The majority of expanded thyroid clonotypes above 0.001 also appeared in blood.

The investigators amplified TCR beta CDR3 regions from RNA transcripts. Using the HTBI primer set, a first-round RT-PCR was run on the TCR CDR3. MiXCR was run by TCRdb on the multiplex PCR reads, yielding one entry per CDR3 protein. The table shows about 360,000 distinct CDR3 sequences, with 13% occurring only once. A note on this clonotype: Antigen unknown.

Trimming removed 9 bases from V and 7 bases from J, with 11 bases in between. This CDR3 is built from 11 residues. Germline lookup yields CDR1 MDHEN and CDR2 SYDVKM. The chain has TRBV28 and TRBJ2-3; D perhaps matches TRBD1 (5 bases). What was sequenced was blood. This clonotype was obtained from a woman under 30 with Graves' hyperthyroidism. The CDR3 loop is CASTDRYTQYF. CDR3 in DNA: TGTGCCAGTACCGACAGATATACGCAGTATTTT.